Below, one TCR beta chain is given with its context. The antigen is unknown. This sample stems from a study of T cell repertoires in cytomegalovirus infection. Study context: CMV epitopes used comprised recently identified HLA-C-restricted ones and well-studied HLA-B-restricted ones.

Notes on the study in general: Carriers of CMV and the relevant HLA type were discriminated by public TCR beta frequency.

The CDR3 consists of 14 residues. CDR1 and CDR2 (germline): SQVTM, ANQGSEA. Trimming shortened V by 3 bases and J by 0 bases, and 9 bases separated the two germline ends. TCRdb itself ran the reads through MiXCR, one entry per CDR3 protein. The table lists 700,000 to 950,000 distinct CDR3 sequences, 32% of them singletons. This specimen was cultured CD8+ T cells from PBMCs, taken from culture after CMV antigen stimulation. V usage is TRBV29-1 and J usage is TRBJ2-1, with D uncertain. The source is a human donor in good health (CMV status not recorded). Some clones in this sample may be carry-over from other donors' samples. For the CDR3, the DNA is TGCAGCGTTGAGGGCTTTAGCTCCTACAATGAGCAGTTCTTC. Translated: CSVEGFSSYNEQFF.